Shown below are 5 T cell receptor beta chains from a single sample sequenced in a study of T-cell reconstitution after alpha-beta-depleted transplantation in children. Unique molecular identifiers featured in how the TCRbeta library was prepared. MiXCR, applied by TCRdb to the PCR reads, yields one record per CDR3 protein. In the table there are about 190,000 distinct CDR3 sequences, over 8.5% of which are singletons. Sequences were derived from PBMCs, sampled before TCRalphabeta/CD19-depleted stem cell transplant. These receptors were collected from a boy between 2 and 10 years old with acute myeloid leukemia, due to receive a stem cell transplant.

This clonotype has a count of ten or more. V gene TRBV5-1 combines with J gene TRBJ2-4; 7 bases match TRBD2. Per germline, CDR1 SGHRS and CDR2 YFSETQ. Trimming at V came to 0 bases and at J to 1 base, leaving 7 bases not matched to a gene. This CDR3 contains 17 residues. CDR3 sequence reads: CASSLELRESAKNIQYF. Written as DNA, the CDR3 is TGCGCCAGCAGCTTGGAGTTGCGGGAGTCCGCCAAAAACATTCAGTACTTC. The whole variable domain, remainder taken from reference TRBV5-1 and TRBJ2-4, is KAGVTQTPRYLIKTRGQQVTLSCSPISGHRSVSWYQQTPGQGLQFLFEYFSETQRNKGNFPGRFSGRQFSNSRSEMNVSTLELGDSALYLCASSLELRESAKNIQYFGAGTRLSVL.

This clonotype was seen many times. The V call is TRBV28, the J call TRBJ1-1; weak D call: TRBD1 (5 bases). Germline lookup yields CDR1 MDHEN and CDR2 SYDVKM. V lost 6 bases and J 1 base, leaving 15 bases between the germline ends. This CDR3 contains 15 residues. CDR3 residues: CASSTIGTGNTEAFF. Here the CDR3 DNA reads TGTGCCAGCAGCACCATCGGGACTGGGAACACTGAAGCTTTCTTT.

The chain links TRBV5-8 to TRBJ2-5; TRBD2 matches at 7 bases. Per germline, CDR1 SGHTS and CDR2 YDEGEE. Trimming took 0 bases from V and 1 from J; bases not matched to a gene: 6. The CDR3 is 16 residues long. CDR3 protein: CASSLAGTTSQETQYF. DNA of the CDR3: TGTGCCAGCAGCTTGGCTGGGACTACCTCCCAAGAGACCCAGTACTTC.

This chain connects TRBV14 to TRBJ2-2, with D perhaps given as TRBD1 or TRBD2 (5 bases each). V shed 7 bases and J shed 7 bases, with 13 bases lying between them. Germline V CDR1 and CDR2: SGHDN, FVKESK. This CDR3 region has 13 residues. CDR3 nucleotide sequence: TGTGCCAGCACCGGTGGGGGATTCGGGGAGCTGTTTTTT. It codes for CASTGGGFGELFF.

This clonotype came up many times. CDR3 DNA sequence: TGCGCCAGCAGCTTGGGAGACAGGGCTCACACTGAAGCTTTCTTT. As protein: CASSLGDRAHTEAFF. V usage is TRBV5-1 and J usage is TRBJ1-1; 7 nucleotides line up with TRBD1. The CDR3 covers 15 residues. Germline values: CDR1 SGHRS, CDR2 YFSETQ. V lost 0 bases to trimming and J lost 3 bases; unmatched junction nucleotides: 5.